The 28 T cell receptor beta chains below were found in one sample sequenced in a study of T cell responses to AZD1222 COVID-19 vaccine. TCRdb's table, derived via immunoSEQ multiplex PCR, lists solely in-frame clones and lacks some. Of 150,000 to 200,000 clones in the sample, 94% were seen once. The material sequenced was peripheral blood, taken on day 0 of AZD1222 vaccination. All receptors come from an adult in good health.

The J gene is TRBJ1-5, the V gene TRBV24-1, with a weak D call TRBD1 (6 bases). This CDR3 spans 14 amino acids. CDR1 is KGHDR, CDR2 SFDVKD, per germline. V gave up 4 bases and J gave up 9 bases, with 15 bases separating them. The CDR3 DNA follows: TGTGCCACCAGTGAGCCAGGGGAAGGTGGGCCCCAGCATTTT. Translating gives CATSEPGEGGPQHF.

J is TRBJ1-1 and V is TRBV4-1; D gene uncertain. Trimming cost V 4 bases and J 1 base, with 16 bases left between them. The germline CDR1 and CDR2 sequences are MGHRA and YSYEKL. CDR3 length: 16 residues. The CDR3, as DNA: TGCGCCAGCAGCCGATGGAGCCTACAGAAGAACACTGAAGCTTTCTTT. It specifies CASSRWSLQKNTEAFF.

The V call is TRBV19, the J call TRBJ1-6; 7 nucleotides line up with TRBD1. CDR1 and CDR2 (germline): LNHDA, SQIVND (reference sequence). The CDR3 contains 15 residues. V lost 3 bases to trimming and J lost 10 bases; unmatched junction nucleotides: 9. The CDR3 here is CASSIANRGLSPLHF. In nucleotides, the CDR3 is TGTGCCAGTAGTATTGCGAACAGGGGCCTCTCACCCCTCCACTTT.

The V gene is TRBV7-2, the J gene TRBJ1-1; 7 bases are a match to TRBD1. CDR3 length: 14 residues. V trimming: 5 bases; J trimming: 1 base; junction bases outside the gene matches: 4. CDR1 SGHTA and CDR2 FQGNSA come from the germline V gene. The CDR3 loop is CASSPWTGNTEAFF. The CDR3 nucleotides read TGTGCCAGCAGCCCTTGGACAGGGAACACTGAAGCTTTCTTT.

The V gene is TRBV29-1, the J gene TRBJ2-7, with 9 positions matching TRBD2. The CDR3 is 18 residues long. The germline V gene has CDR1 SQVTM and CDR2 ANQGSEA. V trimming: 4 bases; J trimming: 5 bases; junction bases outside the gene matches: 21. The DNA for the CDR3 is TGCAGCGTTGCAGATCCCCCTAGCGGGAAGTCGAAGGTTAACGAGCAGTACTTC. It encodes CSVADPPSGKSKVNEQYF.

V gene TRBV24-1 combines with J gene TRBJ1-6, with TRBD1 identical over 10 bases. The CDR3 loop spans 14 amino acids. Germline assignment: CDR1 KGHDR and CDR2 SFDVKD. V lost 5 bases, J lost 10 bases, and 4 bases stayed unmatched. CDR3 sequence: CATSGRDRGSPLHF. The CDR3 region has the DNA TGTGCCACCAGTGGGCGGGACAGGGGATCACCCCTCCACTTT.

This rearrangement joins TRBV19 to TRBJ1-5; unclear D gene. Germline V gene data show CDR1 as LNHDA and CDR2 as SQIVND (reference sequence). Trimming stripped 2 bases from V and 3 bases from J, with 14 bases between. The CDR3 is 16 residues long. The CDR3 nucleotides are TGTGCCAGTAGTATATATCGAGTGTCAATCAATCAGCCCCAGCATTTT. Its protein product is CASSIYRVSINQPQHF.

The chain has TRBV5-1 and TRBJ1-2; 8 bases are a match to TRBD1. The junction had 6 bases not matched to a gene; V was cut back by 1 base and J by 4 bases. Germline CDR1 is SGHRS and CDR2 is YFSETQ. This CDR3 spans 15 amino acids. The CDR3 region has the DNA TGCGCCAGCAGCTTGTCGACAGGGGCAGCCTATGGCTACACCTTC. It encodes CASSLSTGAAYGYTF. Full variable domain (remainder filled in from reference TRBV5-1 and TRBJ1-2): KAGVTQTPRYLIKTRGQQVTLSCSPISGHRSVSWYQQTPGQGLQFLFEYFSETQRNKGNFPGRFSGRQFSNSRSEMNVSTLELGDSALYLCASSLSTGAAYGYTFGSGTRLTVV.

The V gene is TRBV18, the J gene TRBJ2-1, with unresolved D. V lost 6 bases to trimming and J lost 5 bases, with 5 bases between them. This CDR3 comprises 11 residues. The germline CDR1 and CDR2 sequences are KGHSH and LQKENI. CDR3 protein: CASSQDNEQFF. The CDR3 bases are TGTGCCAGCTCGCAGGACAATGAGCAGTTCTTC.

The rearrangement joins TRBV27 to TRBJ2-6; no clear D. V was trimmed by 7 bases and J by 0 bases, leaving 7 bases between them. The CDR3 covers 14 residues. CDR1 and CDR2 from the germline V gene are MNHEY and SMNVEV (reference sequence). CDR3 sequence: CASTPSSGANVLTF. The CDR3 region has the DNA TGTGCCAGCACCCCGTCCTCTGGGGCCAACGTCCTGACTTTC.

The chain links TRBV11-2 to TRBJ2-7, with 8 bases fitting TRBD2. Germline V CDR1 and CDR2: SGHAT, FQNNGV. The CDR3 is made up of 13 amino acids. J lost 2 bases, V lost 3 bases, and 0 bases had no gene match. The CDR3 sequence is CASSFGGAYEQYF. CDR3 nucleotide sequence: TGTGCCAGCAGCTTCGGGGGGGCCTACGAGCAGTACTTC.

The V call is TRBV28, the J call TRBJ1-5; possible D gene TRBD1, 5 bases. Trimming left V 5 bases short and J 4 bases short, with 15 bases between. This CDR3 spans 15 amino acids. CDR1 is MDHEN, CDR2 SYDVKM, per germline. In DNA, the CDR3 is TGTGCCAGCAGTCCCATCGACAGACTTAATCAGCCCCAGCATTTT. Residues: CASSPIDRLNQPQHF.

V is TRBV5-1 and J is TRBJ1-5; D may be TRBD1 (5 bases). CDR1 SGHRS and CDR2 YFSETQ come from the germline V gene. This CDR3 is built from 13 residues. V was shortened by 9 bases and J by 6 bases, with 16 bases between the two germline ends. For the CDR3, the DNA is TGCGCCAACGGAAGGGGTTTACGTCAGCCCCAGCATTTT. It codes for CANGRGLRQPQHF.

The rearrangement uses TRBV5-5 and TRBJ2-7; D uncertain. Germline lookup yields CDR1 SGHKS and CDR2 YYEKEE (reference sequence). The CDR3 covers 13 residues. V was clipped by 0 bases and J by 3 bases, with 7 bases between them. CDR3 region: CASSLVDFYEQYF. The CDR3 DNA reads TGTGCCAGCAGCTTGGTAGATTTCTACGAGCAGTACTTC.

The chain links TRBV2 to TRBJ1-5; D not certain. The CDR3 contains 13 residues. From germline, CDR1 is SNHLY and CDR2 FYNNEI. Trimming left V 8 bases short and J 0 bases short, with 8 bases between. The CDR3 DNA follows: TGTGCCAGCGGGGAGTATAGCAATCAGCCCCAGCATTTT. It is translated as CASGEYSNQPQHF.

The CDR3 bases are TGTGCCAGCAGCTTAACTAGCGGGAGCGACGGGGAGCAGTACTTC. Translation: CASSLTSGSDGEQYF. The V gene is TRBV7-8, the J gene TRBJ2-7; 11 bases match TRBD2. Germline CDR1 and CDR2: SGHVS and FQNEAQ. After removal of 2 bases from V and 7 bases from J, the junction contained 7 bases not matched to a gene. This CDR3 is 15 amino acids long. The complete variable domain, with remaining parts taken from reference TRBV7-8 and TRBJ2-7, reads GAGVSQSPRYKVAKRGQDVALRCDPISGHVSLFWYQQALGQGPEFLTYFQNEAQLDKSGLPSDRFFAERPEGSVSTLKIQRTQQEDSAVYLCASSLTSGSDGEQYFGPGTRLTVT.

This rearrangement joins TRBV19 to TRBJ1-2, with D unclear. Trimming left V 5 bases short and J 4 bases short, with 17 bases between. Germline CDR1 reads LNHDA; CDR2 reads SQIVND (reference sequence). The CDR3 consists of 15 residues. The DNA of the CDR3 is TGTGCCAGTAGTCCTACTCCAGGACCTGTCTATGGCTACACCTTC. This encodes CASSPTPGPVYGYTF.

V is TRBV28 and J is TRBJ2-7, with 10 bases that match TRBD1. This CDR3 contains 15 residues. CDR1 is MDHEN, CDR2 SYDVKM, per germline. V shed 6 bases and J 2 bases; nucleotides not matched to a gene: 7. DNA of the CDR3: TGTGCCAGCAGGCCAGGGACAGGGGCACCCTACGAGCAGTACTTC. Amino acid sequence: CASRPGTGAPYEQYF.

The chain links TRBV4-1 to TRBJ1-3; 8 positions match TRBD1. Looked up from germline, CDR1 is MGHRA and CDR2 is YSYEKL. The CDR3 spans 15 residues. After removal of 4 bases from V and 0 bases from J, the junction contained 2 bases not matched to a gene. The CDR3 protein is CASSLRGLSGNTIYF. The CDR3 coding sequence is TGCGCCAGCAGCCTCAGGGGGCTCTCTGGAAACACCATATATTTT.

This rearrangement joins TRBV30 to TRBJ2-1; TRBD1 matches at 8 bases. Losses at the gene ends were 1 base for V and 3 bases for J; bases not matched to a gene: 5. The CDR3 spans 15 residues. CDR1 is GTSNPN and CDR2 is SVGIG in the germline V gene (reference sequence). The CDR3 is CAWSGTGSVYNEQFF. CDR3 in DNA: TGTGCCTGGAGTGGGACAGGGTCGGTCTACAATGAGCAGTTCTTC.

This chain connects TRBV29-1 to TRBJ2-5, with TRBD2 matching over 7 bases. With V trimmed by 6 bases and J by 5 bases, 6 bases remained unmatched. The CDR3 contains 12 residues. Looked up from germline, CDR1 is SQVTM and CDR2 is ANQGSEA. The CDR3 nucleotides are TGCAGCGTCAGGTTGGGAGGGGAGACCCAGTACTTC. Its protein product is CSVRLGGETQYF.

This chain uses TRBV5-1 with TRBJ2-2, with TRBD2 identical over 10 bases. This CDR3 region has 14 residues. The V gene's germline CDR1 is SGHRS and CDR2 YFSETQ. J was trimmed by 4 bases and V by 8 bases; bases with no gene match: 5. The CDR3 protein is CASFVAGGTGELFF. The CDR3 nucleotides read TGCGCCAGTTTTGTAGCGGGAGGCACCGGGGAGCTGTTTTTT.

The V and J genes are TRBV30 and TRBJ1-5; possibly TRBD1 for D (5 bases). The germline V and J ends were trimmed by 2 bases and 0 bases, with 8 bases remaining between them. The germline gives CDR1 GTSNPN, CDR2 SVGIG (reference sequence). The CDR3 loop spans 14 amino acids. The CDR3 protein is CAWSRGHSNQPQHF. The CDR3 DNA sequence: TGTGCCTGGAGTCGGGGCCATAGCAATCAGCCCCAGCATTTT.

This sequence joins TRBV30 and TRBJ1-3, with unresolved D. V was cut by 5 bases and J by 5 bases, with 4 bases left in between. The germline V gene encodes CDR1 GTSNPN and CDR2 SVGIG (reference sequence). The CDR3 contains 10 residues. The CDR3 DNA reads TGTGCCTGGGGCAGAAACACCATATATTTT. Encoded protein: CAWGRNTIYF.

Turning to this clone: A junction end diverges from the germline sequence, so it may reflect a read error. This chain links TRBV5-1 with TRBJ2-7; D possibly matches TRBD1 or TRBD2 (5 bases each). Germline CDR1 and CDR2: SGHRS and YFSETQ. CDR3 length equals 11 residues. The CDR3 nucleotides read TGCGCCAGCAGCCCCAGAGGGGTAAAATGGTTC. This codes for CASSPRGVKWF.

CDR3 DNA sequence: TGTGCCTGGAGTGAGGACGCACAAGAGACCCAGTACTTC. Amino acids: CAWSEDAQETQYF. The rearrangement links TRBV30 to TRBJ2-5; D not certain. Germline V gene sequence: CDR1 GTSNPN, CDR2 SVGIG (reference sequence). This CDR3 is built from 13 residues. V was trimmed by 1 base and J by 2 bases, leaving 8 bases between them.

The chain is built from TRBV19 and TRBJ2-7; D is undetermined. V was pared by 4 bases and J by 3 bases, with 19 bases between. Germline lookup yields CDR1 LNHDA and CDR2 SQIVND (reference sequence). The CDR3 contains 16 residues. The CDR3 DNA reads as TGTGCCAGTAGTACAGGCGGCGTCTACCCGAACTACGAGCAGTACTTC. As protein: CASSTGGVYPNYEQYF.

This clone appeared a single time. This CDR3 is CAGDDQLLSGYTF. The CDR3 nucleotides are TGTGCCGGGGACGACCAGTTGCTCTCTGGCTACACCTTC. The V call is TRBV30, the J call TRBJ1-2; D perhaps matches TRBD1 (5 bases). V was clipped by 8 bases and J by 7 bases, with 20 bases between them. The CDR3 runs 13 residues. The germline V gene has CDR1 GTSNPN and CDR2 SVGIG (reference sequence).